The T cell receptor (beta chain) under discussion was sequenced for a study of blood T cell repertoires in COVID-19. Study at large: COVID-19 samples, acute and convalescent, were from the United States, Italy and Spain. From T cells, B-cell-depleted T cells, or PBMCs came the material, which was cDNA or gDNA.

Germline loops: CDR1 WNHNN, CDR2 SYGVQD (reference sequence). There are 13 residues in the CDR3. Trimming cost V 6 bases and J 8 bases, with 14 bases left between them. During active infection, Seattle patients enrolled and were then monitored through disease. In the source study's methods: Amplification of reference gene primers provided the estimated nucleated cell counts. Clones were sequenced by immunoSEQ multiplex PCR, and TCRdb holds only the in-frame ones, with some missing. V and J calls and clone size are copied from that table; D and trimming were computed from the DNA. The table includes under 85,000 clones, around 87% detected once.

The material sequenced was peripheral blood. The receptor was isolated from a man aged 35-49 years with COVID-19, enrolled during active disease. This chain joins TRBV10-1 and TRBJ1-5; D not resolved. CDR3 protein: CASSPQRREPQHF. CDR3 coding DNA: TGCGCCAGCAGCCCACAGCGGAGGGAGCCCCAGCATTTT.